The clone carrying this T cell receptor beta chain occurred once. The sample carries other DNA sequences with the same CDR3. This sample is drawn from a study of OX40 agonist ivuxolimab in advanced cancers. In the study overall: Each patient was given ivuxolimab into a vein every 2 weeks, at 0.01 to 10 mg/kg. Every patient in dose escalation had hepatocellular carcinoma, melanoma, renal cell or head and neck cancer.

Clones were read by immunoSEQ multiplex PCR, and TCRdb kept only the in-frame ones, dropping some. Of roughly 100,000 clones listed, about 86% were seen once; the top ten hold around 1.6%. The junction had 4 bases not matched to a gene; V was cut back by 5 bases and J by 0 bases. The CDR3 totals 14 residues. The germline V gene encodes CDR1 SGHTA and CDR2 FQGTGA. Sample: CD4+ or CD8+ T cells sorted from blood, taken in a trial of the OX40 agonist ivuxolimab. The sequence was collected from an adult with an advanced solid tumor such as melanoma, head and neck, liver or kidney cancer. The chain links TRBV7-3 to TRBJ2-7; 7 bases are a match to TRBD1. In nucleotides, the CDR3 is TGTGCCAGCAGCCCAGGACAGGACTCCTACGAGCAGTACTTC. It codes for CASSPGQDSYEQYF.